The source of this T cell receptor beta chain is a study of T cells in Graves' hyperthyroidism and ophthalmopathy. Patients with uncontrolled infections, other autoimmune diseases, pregnancy or lactation were excluded. Diagnostic assessment was based on clinical symptoms, serum thyroxine and TRAb, thyroid ultrasound and orbital computed tomography. The investigators amplified TCR beta CDR3 regions from RNA transcripts. When the TCR CDR3 underwent first-round RT-PCR, the HTBI primer set was used. TCRdb reprocessed the multiplex PCR reads via MiXCR and lists one record per CDR3 protein. The table lists about 50,000 distinct CDR3 sequences, 49% of them singletons. This clonotype was counted many times. What it binds is not known. Study-wide results and caveats: Most expanded thyroid clonotypes above 0.001 recurred in blood. A 13 V-J model separated ophthalmopathy from stable hyperthyroidism.

The receptor was isolated from a woman aged 25 to 39 with Graves' ophthalmopathy. Material: blood.

CDR3 loop: CASSLGTTQETQYF. The CDR3 DNA is TGTGCCAGCAGCTTAGGGACCACACAAGAGACCCAGTACTTC. V and J are TRBV7-8 and TRBJ2-5; no firm D call. V shed 1 base and J shed 2 bases, with 8 bases lying between them. The CDR3 length is 14 residues. Germline lookup yields CDR1 SGHVS and CDR2 FQNEAQ.